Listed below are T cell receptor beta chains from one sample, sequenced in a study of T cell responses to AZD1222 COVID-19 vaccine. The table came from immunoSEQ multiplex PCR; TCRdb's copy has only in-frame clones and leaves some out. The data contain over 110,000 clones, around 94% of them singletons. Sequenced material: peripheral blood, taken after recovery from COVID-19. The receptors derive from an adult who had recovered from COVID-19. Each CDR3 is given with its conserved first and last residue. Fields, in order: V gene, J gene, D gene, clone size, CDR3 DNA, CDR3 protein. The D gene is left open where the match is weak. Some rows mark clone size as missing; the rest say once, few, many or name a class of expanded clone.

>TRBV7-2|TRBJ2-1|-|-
TGTGCCAGCAGCGCCCAACTATATAATGAGCAGTTCTTC
CASSAQLYNEQFF
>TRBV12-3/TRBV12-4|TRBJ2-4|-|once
TGTGCCAGCAGGCCTAACAGGGAAAACATTCAGTACTTC
CASRPNRENIQYF
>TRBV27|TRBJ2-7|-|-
TGTGCCAGCAGTTTATCGGCGGGTCGCTCCTACGAGCAGTACTTC
CASSLSAGRSYEQYF
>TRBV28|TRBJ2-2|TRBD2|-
TGTGCCACCCTCGCGGGGGTTATGATTGCCGGGGAGCTGTTTTTT
CATLAGVMIAGELFF
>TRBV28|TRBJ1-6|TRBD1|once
TGTGCCAGCACCATACTGAGGACAGGGGGCTCACCCCTCCACTTT
CASTILRTGGSPLHF
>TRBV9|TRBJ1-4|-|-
TGTGCCAGCTCCACTCTAGGGGAGGGGGAAAAACTGTTTTTT
CASSTLGEGEKLFF
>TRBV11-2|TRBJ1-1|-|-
TGTGCCAGCAGCTTAGTGGCAGTCGAGAGCACTGAAGCTTTCTTT
CASSLVAVESTEAFF
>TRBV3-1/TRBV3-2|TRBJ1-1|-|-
TGTGCCAGCAGCCAAACATTCAGGAGCGGTGAAGCTTTCTTT
CASSQTFRSGEAFF
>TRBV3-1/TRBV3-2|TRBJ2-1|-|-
TGTGCCAGCAGCTCCCTAGTATACAATGAGCAGTTCTTC
CASSSLVYNEQFF
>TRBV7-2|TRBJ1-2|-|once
TGTGCCAGCAGCTCCTCGGGGGTTAACTATGGCTACACCTTC
CASSSSGVNYGYTF
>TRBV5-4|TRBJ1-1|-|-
TGTGCCAGCAGCTTGACTCTGGCGAACACTGAAGCTTTCTTT
CASSLTLANTEAFF
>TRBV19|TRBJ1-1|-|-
TGTGCCAGTAGTATAGGGGGGCCGGACACTGAAGCTTTCTTT
CASSIGGPDTEAFF
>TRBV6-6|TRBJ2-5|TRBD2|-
TGTGCCAGCAGTTACCCACTAGCGGGAGGGAAGACCCAGTACTTC
CASSYPLAGGKTQYF
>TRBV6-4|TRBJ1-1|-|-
TGTGCCAGCAGTGACTCGGGGCGGGGGAACACTGAAGCTTTCTTT
CASSDSGRGNTEAFF
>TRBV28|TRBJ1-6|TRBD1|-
TGTGCCAGCAGTCTCGGGACAGGGGGGAATTCACCCCTCCACTTT
CASSLGTGGNSPLHF
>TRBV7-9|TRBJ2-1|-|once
TGTGCCAGCAGCTTGGCAGGGAGCTCCTACAATGAGCAGTTCTTC
CASSLAGSSYNEQFF
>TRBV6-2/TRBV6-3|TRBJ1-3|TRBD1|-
TGTGCCAGCAGTATCCTAGCCAGGGACAGGGAAGCCTCTTCTGGAAACACCATATATTTT
CASSILARDREASSGNTIYF
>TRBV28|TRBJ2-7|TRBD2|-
TGTGCCAGCAGCCCTTGGGGGGAGGGGTCCTACGAGCAGTACTTC
CASSPWGEGSYEQYF
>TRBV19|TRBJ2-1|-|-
TGTGCCAGTAGTATGACAGTAGAGCAGTTCTTC
CASSMTVEQFF
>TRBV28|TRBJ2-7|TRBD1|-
TGTGCCAGCAAGGGACAGGGACCCTACGAGCAGTACTTC
CASKGQGPYEQYF
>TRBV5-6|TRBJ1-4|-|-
TGTGCCAGCAGCGGCGAGAATGAAAAACTGTTTTTT
CASSGENEKLFF
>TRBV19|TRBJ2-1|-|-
TGTGCCAGTAGTATGAGTGTGAGCTCCTACAATGAGCAGTTCTTC
CASSMSVSSYNEQFF
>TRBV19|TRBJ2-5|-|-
TGTGCCAGTAGTATAGAGGTGGGAGAGACCCAGTACTTC
CASSIEVGETQYF
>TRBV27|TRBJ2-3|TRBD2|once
TGTGCCAGCAGTACCCTTGGACTAGCGGGGCCCGGGGATACGCAGTATTTT
CASSTLGLAGPGDTQYF
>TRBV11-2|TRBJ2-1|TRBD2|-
TGTGCCAGCAGCTTAGTAACTCTAGCGGGAGGCCACAATGAGCAGTTCTTC
CASSLVTLAGGHNEQFF
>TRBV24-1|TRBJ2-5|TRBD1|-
TGTGCCACCAGTGATTCCGGACAGGGCCGACAAGAGACCCAGTACTTC
CATSDSGQGRQETQYF